These 15 T cell receptor beta chains share one sample of origin, sequenced in a study of vaccination effects on CD4 cells after COVID-19. Antigens of these TCRs are unknown. In the ViraFEST assay, antigen-specific CD4+ clonotypes were identified by expansion after peptide-pool stimulation. Following 10 days of culture, CD4+ T cells were isolated. Prior SARS-CoV-2 infection was absent in the vaccine recipients, as shown by negative nucleocapsid antibodies. The data were produced by immunoSEQ multiplex PCR, yet TCRdb's version contains in-frame clones alone and is incomplete. Found here are about 41,000 clones, 77% of them singletons; the top ten hold about 3%. This sample comprised CD4+ T cells from PBMCs cultured with HCoV-NL63 spike peptides, obtained before COVID-19 vaccination. The source is a human donor who received a COVID-19 vaccine.

The rearrangement links TRBV7-8 to TRBJ2-6, with D hard to call. The CDR3 consists of 16 residues. Trimming took 4 bases from V and 1 from J, leaving 11 bases between them. Looked up from germline, CDR1 is SGHVS and CDR2 is FQNEAQ. CDR3 amino acids: CASSSLKSSGANVLTF. The DNA for the CDR3 is TGTGCCAGCAGCTCACTAAAGAGTTCTGGGGCCAACGTCCTGACTTTC.

The chain links TRBV7-9 to TRBJ2-5; D not resolved. From germline, CDR1 is SEHNR and CDR2 FQNEAQ (reference sequence). Trimming removed 0 bases from V and 4 bases from J, with 6 bases in between. The CDR3 sequence is 13 residues long. The CDR3 DNA follows: TGTGCCAGCAGCTTAGCCGCTGGAGAGACCCAGTACTTC. Amino acid sequence: CASSLAAGETQYF.

The chain links TRBV7-8 to TRBJ1-1; weak D call: TRBD1 (6 bases). The CDR3 spans 15 residues. Deletions cut 6 bases from V and 1 base from J, with 15 bases between. CDR1 SGHVS and CDR2 FQNEAQ come from the germline V gene. The CDR3 sequence is CASRWEDRRNTEAFF. The CDR3 bases are TGTGCCAGCAGATGGGAGGACAGACGGAACACTGAAGCTTTCTTT.

The V call is TRBV6-2 or TRBV6-3, the J call TRBJ1-4; 7 nucleotides align to TRBD1. The CDR3 has 15 amino acids. Germline-derived CDR1 and CDR2 are MNHEY and SVGEGT. With V trimmed by 5 bases and J by 8 bases, 11 bases remained unmatched. CDR3 loop: CASSDRQGGHEKLFF. Written as DNA, the CDR3 is TGTGCCAGCAGTGACCGACAGGGAGGACACGAAAAACTGTTTTTT.

In this sample, this clone turned up a few times. V is TRBV28 and J is TRBJ1-4; D call uncertain. The length of the CDR3 is 14 residues. Trimming took off 7 bases at V and 8 bases at J, with 17 bases between the two ends. CDR1 and CDR2 (germline): MDHEN, SYDVKM. CDR3 sequence (DNA): TGTGCCAGCATTAAAGCAGATCAAGTAGAAAAACTGTTTTTT. This codes for CASIKADQVEKLFF.

The rearrangement joins TRBV7-2 to TRBJ2-5; D remains ambiguous. This CDR3 has 11 amino acids. Germline V gene sequence: CDR1 SGHTA, CDR2 FQGNSA. Trimming stripped 7 bases from V and 5 bases from J, with 8 bases between. The DNA of the CDR3 is TGTGCCAGCACTGTCACGGAGACCCAGTACTTC. Its translation: CASTVTETQYF.

This chain joins TRBV5-1 and TRBJ2-2; the match to TRBD2 covers 9 bases. After removal of 3 bases from V and 3 bases from J, the junction contained 3 bases not matched to a gene. There are 15 residues in the CDR3. Germline loops: CDR1 SGHRS, CDR2 YFSETQ. The CDR3: CASSSSSGDTGELFF. CDR3 in DNA: TGCGCCAGCAGCTCATCTAGCGGGGACACCGGGGAGCTGTTTTTT.

The chain has TRBV15 and TRBJ1-1, with TRBD1 as a possible D gene (5 bases). V was shortened by 3 bases and J by 4 bases, with 18 bases between the two germline ends. Germline V gene lookup returns CDR1 LNHNV and CDR2 YYDKDF (reference sequence). This CDR3 spans 16 amino acids. Written as DNA, the CDR3 is TGTGCCACCAGCAGCCCGGGACGCCGGAGGGGCACTGAAGCTTTCTTT. Its protein product is CATSSPGRRRGTEAFF.

The rearrangement uses TRBV19 and TRBJ2-3; 12 bases fit TRBD2. With V trimmed by 6 bases and J by 5 bases, 12 bases remained unmatched. Germline V gene sequence: CDR1 LNHDA, CDR2 SQIVND (reference sequence). CDR3 length: 17 amino acids. The chain's CDR3 is CASRRLAGAFAGDTQYF. The CDR3 region has the DNA TGTGCCAGTAGGAGACTAGCGGGGGCCTTCGCGGGAGATACGCAGTATTTT.

The chain joins TRBV6-5 to TRBJ1-5, with TRBD1 as a possible D gene (6 bases). This CDR3 is 14 amino acids long. The germline V and J ends were trimmed by 4 bases and 7 bases, with 14 bases remaining between them. The germline gives CDR1 MNHEY, CDR2 SVGAGI. CDR3 in DNA: TGTGCCAGCAGTTTATGGGGGGCCGGACAGCCCCAGCATTTT. This codes for CASSLWGAGQPQHF.

The CDR3 nucleotides read TGCGCCAGCAGCTTGGGGGGGGGTGAGGGGAACACTGAAGCTTTCTTT. It specifies CASSLGGGEGNTEAFF. The chain uses TRBV5-1 and TRBJ1-1; D might be TRBD1 (5 bases). The V and J ends lost 0 bases and 1 base respectively, with 13 bases between them. Germline V gene data show CDR1 as SGHRS and CDR2 as YFSETQ. CDR3 length equals 16 residues.

This clone was seen only once. The chain employs TRBV1 and TRBJ2-3; the table's D call, TRBD2, has no DNA check behind it. TRBV1 is given as a pseudogene. This CDR3 has 15 residues. As DNA, the CDR3 is TGCACCAAATGGACTAGGGGGGGCCAGACAGATACGCAGTATTTT. It codes for CTKWTRGGQTDTQYF.

This clone was found a few times. This sequence joins TRBV7-2 and TRBJ1-5, with TRBD1 matching over 7 bases. With V trimmed by 5 bases and J by 5 bases, 6 bases remained unmatched. Germline V gene lookup returns CDR1 SGHTA and CDR2 FQGNSA. The CDR3 loop spans 14 amino acids. Written as DNA, the CDR3 is TGTGCCAGCAGCACAGGGGATGGGGATCAGCCCCAGCATTTT. Its translation: CASSTGDGDQPQHF. Full variable domain (rest looked up from reference TRBV7-2 and TRBJ1-5): GAGVSQSPSNKVTEKGKDVELRCDPISGHTALYWYRQSLGQGLEFLIYFQGNSAPDKSGLPSDRFSAERTGGSVSTLTIQRTQQEDSAVYLCASSTGDGDQPQHFGDGTRLSIL.

This clone was counted a single time. The chain combines TRBV6-5 with TRBJ1-1, with TRBD1 as a possible D gene (5 bases). CDR3 length: 12 residues. Looked up from germline, CDR1 is MNHEY and CDR2 is SVGAGI. V lost 5 bases and J lost 5, with 9 bases in between. CDR3 protein: CASSRGFTEAFF. CDR3 in DNA: TGTGCCAGCAGTCGGGGGTTTACTGAAGCTTTCTTT.

J is TRBJ2-1 and V is TRBV2; D ambiguous. The CDR3 has 13 residues. V was shortened by 2 bases and J by 5 bases, with 7 bases between the two germline ends. Germline CDR1 is SNHLY and CDR2 is FYNNEI. The CDR3 DNA is TGTGCCAGCAGTGAACTGACGAACAATGAGCAGTTCTTC. It is translated as CASSELTNNEQFF.